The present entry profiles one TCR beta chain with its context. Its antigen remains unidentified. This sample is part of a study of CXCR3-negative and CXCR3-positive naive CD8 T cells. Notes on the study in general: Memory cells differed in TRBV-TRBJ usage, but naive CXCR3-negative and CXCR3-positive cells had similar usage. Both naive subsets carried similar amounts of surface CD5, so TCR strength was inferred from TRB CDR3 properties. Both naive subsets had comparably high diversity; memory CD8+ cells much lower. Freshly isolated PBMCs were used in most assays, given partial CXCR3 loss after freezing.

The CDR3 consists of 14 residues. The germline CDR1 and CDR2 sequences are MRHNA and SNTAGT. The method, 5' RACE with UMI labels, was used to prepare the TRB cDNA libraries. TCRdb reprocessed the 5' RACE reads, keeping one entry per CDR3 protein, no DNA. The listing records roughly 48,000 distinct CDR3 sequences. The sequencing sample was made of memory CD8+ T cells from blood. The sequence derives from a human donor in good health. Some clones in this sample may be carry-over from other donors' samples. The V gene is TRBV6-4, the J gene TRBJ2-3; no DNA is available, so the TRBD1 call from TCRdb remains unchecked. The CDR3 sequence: CASSEGGGADTQYF.